This entry concerns a single T cell receptor beta chain. This entry is derived from a study of T cells of healthy individuals. This CDR3 region has 11 residues. The V gene lost 5 bases and the J gene lost 8 bases, with 9 bases spanning the gap. TCRdb re-analysed the 5' RACE reads in MiXCR, keeping a single row per CDR3 protein. The sample carries under 70,000 distinct CDR3 sequences, roughly 14% recorded once. The sequence derives from a human donor in good health. This chain uses TRBV12-3 or TRBV12-4 with TRBJ1-2; D not resolved. The CDR3 spells CASSTTRGYTF. The CDR3 bases are TGTGCCAGCAGTACGACAAGAGGCTACACCTTC.